These T cell receptor beta chains were read from a single sample in a study of blood T cell repertoires in COVID-19. Profiling relied on immunoSEQ multiplex PCR, and the TCRdb table lists in-frame clones only, not all of them. Found here are fewer than 250,000 clones, about 89% of them singletons; the top ten hold around 1.5%. Sequences were obtained from peripheral blood. Receptors were obtained from a woman in her sixties or seventies who had recovered from COVID-19. CDR3s include the opening cysteine and the closing phenylalanine or tryptophan. A D gene is named only where the DNA matches it firmly. Part of the rows lack a size; the others show once, few, many or a class for expanded clones.

d_call	clone_size	j_call	v_call	cdr3_aa	cdr3_nt
TRBD1	NA	TRBJ1-2	TRBV7-9	CASSLGQGRGYTF	TGTGCCAGCAGCTTAGGACAGGGGAGAGGCTACACCTTC
NA	NA	TRBJ2-2	TRBV6-5	CASSYSGRGELFF	TGTGCCAGCAGTTACTCGGGGCGCGGGGAGCTGTTTTTT
TRBD1	NA	TRBJ1-4	TRBV19	CASSDRGPVGEKLFF	TGTGCCAGTAGTGACAGGGGGCCGGTTGGTGAAAAACTGTTTTTT
NA	NA	TRBJ2-1	TRBV11-3	CASSSQGYNEQFF	TGTGCCAGCAGCTCACAGGGTTACAATGAGCAGTTCTTC
NA	NA	TRBJ1-4	TRBV21-1	CASSKDPGENEKLFF	TGTGCCAGCAGCAAAGATCCAGGGGAGAATGAAAAACTGTTTTTT
TRBD2	NA	TRBJ2-5	TRBV13	CASSRSKLAEETQYF	TGTGCCAGCAGCCGATCCAAACTAGCGGAAGAGACCCAGTACTTC
TRBD1	NA	TRBJ2-5	TRBV5-4	CASSSFLTGAQETQYF	TGTGCCAGCAGCTCTTTCTTAACAGGGGCGCAAGAGACCCAGTACTTC
TRBD2	NA	TRBJ2-3	TRBV7-2	CASSPGLAVTYF	TGTGCCAGCAGCCCGGGACTAGCTGTAACGTATTTT
NA	NA	TRBJ2-5	TRBV19	CASRPGTYQETQYF	TGTGCCAGTAGACCCGGGACATACCAAGAGACCCAGTACTTC
NA	NA	TRBJ2-2	TRBV7-2	CASSLVAETGELFF	TGTGCCAGCAGCTTAGTTGCGGAGACCGGGGAGCTGTTTTTT
TRBD2	NA	TRBJ2-2	TRBV5-1	CASSLRTSGDTGELFF	TGCGCCAGCAGCCTCCGGACTAGCGGTGACACCGGGGAGCTGTTTTTT
TRBD1	NA	TRBJ1-2	TRBV28	CASSLSGGGYTF	TGTGCCAGCAGTTTATCAGGGGGTGGCTACACCTTC
NA	NA	TRBJ2-5	TRBV5-1	CASSLEKSSGTQYF	TGCGCCAGCAGCTTGGAGAAAAGCTCTGGGACCCAGTACTTC
NA	NA	TRBJ2-3	TRBV3-1/TRBV3-2	CASSQGTGGDTQYF	TGTGCCAGCAGCCAAGGGACTGGCGGGGATACGCAGTATTTT
NA	NA	TRBJ1-1	TRBV19	CASSTVQTVEAFF	TGTGCCAGTAGTACCGTACAGACAGTTGAAGCTTTCTTT
NA	NA	TRBJ2-2	TRBV2	CASNVQGPGELFF	TGTGCCAGCAATGTACAGGGCCCCGGGGAGCTGTTTTTT
TRBD2	NA	TRBJ2-5	TRBV5-5	CASSLAGGVPQETQYF	TGTGCCAGCAGCTTGGCCGGGGGGGTTCCCCAAGAGACCCAGTACTTC
TRBD2	NA	TRBJ2-1	TRBV7-3	CASSQRGGQPYNEQFF	TGTGCCAGCAGCCAGCGGGGGGGCCAACCCTACAATGAGCAGTTCTTC
NA	NA	TRBJ1-4	TRBV11-2	CASSLGSLNEKLFF	TGTGCCAGCAGCCTCGGGTCCTTAAATGAAAAACTGTTTTTT
NA	NA	TRBJ2-1	TRBV10-3	CAISESGDNEQFF	TGTGCCATCAGTGAGTCCGGGGACAATGAGCAGTTCTTC
TRBD1	NA	TRBJ1-1	TRBV7-2	CASSIVQGASEAFF	TGTGCCAGCAGCATAGTACAGGGGGCCTCTGAAGCTTTCTTT
NA	NA	TRBJ2-7	TRBV27	CASSLLGVSYEQYF	TGTGCCAGCAGTTTACTCGGGGTTTCCTACGAGCAGTACTTC
TRBD2	NA	TRBJ2-3	TRBV4-2	CASSPGTRGGTDTQYF	TGTGCCAGCAGCCCTGGGACCCGGGGGGGCACAGATACGCAGTATTTT
TRBD2	NA	TRBJ2-1	TRBV6-5	CASRELAGEYNEQFF	TGTGCCAGCAGAGAGCTAGCGGGGGAATACAATGAGCAGTTCTTC
NA	once	TRBJ1-2	TRBV7-9	CASSLSTAYGYTF	TGTGCCAGCAGCTTAAGCACAGCCTATGGCTACACCTTC
TRBD1	many	TRBJ1-2	TRBV5-1	CASSLGTGGDGYTF	TGCGCCAGCAGCTTGGGGACAGGGGGCGATGGCTACACCTTC
NA	NA	TRBJ2-3	TRBV11-3	CASSLGPGGTADTQYF	TGTGCCAGCAGCTTAGGGCCCGGGGGAACGGCAGATACGCAGTATTTT
NA	NA	TRBJ2-1	TRBV7-8	CASSLALGSGSYNEQFF	TGTGCCAGCAGCTTAGCTCTGGGTAGCGGATCATACAATGAGCAGTTCTTC
NA	few	TRBJ2-2	TRBV5-4	CASSLEAGANTGELFF	TGTGCCAGCAGCTTGGAGGCAGGCGCGAACACCGGGGAGCTGTTTTTT
NA	NA	TRBJ1-3	TRBV6-5	CASSYDRTRGNTIYF	TGTGCCAGCAGTTACGACAGGACGCGCGGAAACACCATATATTTT
TRBD2	NA	TRBJ2-5	TRBV11-2	CASSLALAGGQETQYF	TGTGCCAGCTCTCTAGCACTAGCGGGGGGCCAAGAGACCCAGTACTTC
NA	NA	TRBJ1-6	TRBV7-2	CASSFEALYNSPLHF	TGTGCCAGCAGCTTTGAGGCCCTCTATAATTCACCCCTCCACTTT
NA	NA	TRBJ1-4	TRBV29-1	CSVSTADSEKLFF	TGCAGCGTATCGACAGCAGACAGTGAAAAACTGTTTTTT
TRBD1	NA	TRBJ1-1	TRBV11-3	CASSLVQGAEAFF	TGTGCCAGCAGCTTAGTCCAGGGGGCTGAAGCTTTCTTT
TRBD1	few	TRBJ2-3	TRBV6-4	CASSDGQGNSWQYF	TGTGCCAGCAGTGACGGACAGGGGAACTCATGGCAGTATTTT
TRBD2	NA	TRBJ2-1	TRBV19	CASSSASGVGIYNEQFF	TGTGCCAGTAGTAGCGCTAGCGGGGTAGGAATCTACAATGAGCAGTTCTTC
NA	NA	TRBJ2-1	TRBV10-2	CASSDRSPSVNEQFF	TGCGCCAGCAGTGATAGGTCCCCGAGCGTTAATGAGCAGTTCTTC
TRBD1	NA	TRBJ1-2	TRBV7-8	CASSLGSAGGSNGYTF	TGTGCCAGCAGCTTAGGCTCGGCAGGGGGCTCGAATGGCTACACCTTC
TRBD1	NA	TRBJ1-4	TRBV29-1	CSVRGQGSEKLFF	TGCAGCGTCCGTGGACAGGGTAGTGAAAAACTGTTTTTT
TRBD1	NA	TRBJ1-2	TRBV7-3	CASSLTPWGQGYTF	TGTGCCAGCAGCTTAACCCCCTGGGGACAGGGCTACACCTTC
TRBD1	NA	TRBJ2-1	TRBV4-1	CASSQTGGSHNEQFF	TGCGCCAGCAGCCAGACAGGGGGGAGTCACAATGAGCAGTTCTTC
NA	few	TRBJ2-2	TRBV4-1	CASSRDAYGNTGELFF	TGCGCCAGCAGCCGAGACGCGTACGGTAACACCGGGGAGCTGTTTTTT
TRBD1	NA	TRBJ1-4	TRBV4-1	CASSQEGQGNEKLFF	TGCGCCAGCAGCCAAGAAGGACAGGGCAATGAAAAACTGTTTTTT
NA	once	TRBJ1-3	TRBV7-6	CASSLATVSSGNTIYF	TGTGCCAGCAGCTTAGCTACGGTTAGCTCTGGAAACACCATATATTTT
NA	few	TRBJ2-7	TRBV29-1	CSVTPQSRGEQYF	TGCAGCGTTACCCCGCAGAGCCGGGGCGAGCAGTACTTC
TRBD1	NA	TRBJ1-1	TRBV27	CASSSPLGQGANTEAFF	TGTGCCAGCAGTTCTCCCCTAGGTCAGGGGGCAAACACTGAAGCTTTCTTT
NA	NA	TRBJ1-1	TRBV6-2/TRBV6-3	CASSYWRGGNTEAFF	TGTGCCAGCAGTTACTGGCGGGGAGGGAACACTGAAGCTTTCTTT
TRBD2	NA	TRBJ2-3	TRBV9	CASSVGLAGFADTQYF	TGTGCCAGCAGCGTAGGCCTAGCGGGGTTCGCAGATACGCAGTATTTT
TRBD1	NA	TRBJ2-7	TRBV10-3	CAISEGPGGYEQYF	TGTGCCATCAGTGAAGGCCCAGGGGGCTACGAGCAGTACTTC
NA	NA	TRBJ1-5	TRBV19	CASTPRGFRSNQPQHF	TGTGCCAGTACTCCCCGGGGGTTTAGGAGCAATCAGCCCCAGCATTTT
NA	once	TRBJ2-1	TRBV9	CASSAPGEQFF	TGTGCCAGCAGCGCCCCGGGGGAGCAGTTCTTC
NA	NA	TRBJ2-3	TRBV2	CASRSQSDTQYF	TGTGCCAGCAGATCCCAGTCAGATACGCAGTATTTT
NA	NA	TRBJ1-3	TRBV7-6	CASSLEDWTSSGNTIYF	TGTGCCAGCAGCTTAGAGGACTGGACGAGCTCTGGAAACACCATATATTTT
TRBD1	NA	TRBJ2-7	TRBV5-5	CASSGGTGLSYEQYF	TGTGCCAGCAGCGGGGGGACAGGGCTTTCCTACGAGCAGTACTTC
NA	NA	TRBJ2-2	TRBV18	CASSPIDLGELFF	TGTGCCAGCTCACCCATTGACTTAGGGGAGCTGTTTTTT
TRBD2	NA	TRBJ2-5	TRBV2	CASSLSGEETQYF	TGTGCCAGCAGCCTTAGCGGGGAAGAGACCCAGTACTTC
NA	NA	TRBJ2-3	TRBV9	CASSPLEGRNTDTQYF	TGTGCCAGCAGCCCCCTAGAGGGCAGAAACACAGATACGCAGTATTTT
NA	NA	TRBJ2-7	TRBV5-1	CASSLAHAGDPRGEQYF	TGCGCCAGCAGCTTGGCCCATGCAGGGGACCCACGCGGGGAGCAGTACTTC